These T cell receptor beta chains were read from a single sample in a study of OX40 agonist ivuxolimab in advanced cancers. Libraries were prepared by immunoSEQ multiplex PCR; TCRdb keeps only in-frame clonotypes and omits some of them. This sample has 70,000 or so clones, with 70% to 90% found just once. Sequenced material: CD4+ or CD8+ T cells sorted from blood, taken in a trial of the OX40 agonist ivuxolimab. All receptors come from an adult with an advanced solid tumor such as melanoma, head and neck, liver or kidney cancer. Each CDR3 is given with its conserved first and last residue. A D gene is named only where the DNA matches it firmly. Clone size is given for some rows only: seen once, a few or many times, or a class if the clone is expanded.

J	D	size	V	CDR3	DNA
TRBJ2-5	TRBD2	NA	TRBV7-2	CASSLVGLAFGEQYF	TGTGCCAGCAGCTTAGTGGGACTAGCGTTTGGTGAGCAGTACTTC
TRBJ1-6	NA	NA	TRBV5-3	CASSLSGRSYSPLHF	TGTGCCAGCAGCTTGTCGGGCAGGAGCTATTCACCCCTCCACTTT
TRBJ2-3	NA	NA	TRBV27	CASSLSFSDTQYF	TGTGCCAGCAGTTTATCCTTTTCGGATACGCAGTATTTT
TRBJ2-3	TRBD2	NA	TRBV15	CATRPSGSSTDTQYF	TGTGCCACCAGGCCAAGCGGGAGCAGCACAGATACGCAGTATTTT
TRBJ2-5	NA	few	TRBV29-1	CSVEHLKETQYF	TGCAGCGTTGAACACTTAAAAGAGACCCAGTACTTC
TRBJ2-3	NA	NA	TRBV4-1	CASSQEGGRGVGSTQYF	TGCGCCAGCAGCCAAGAAGGGGGGAGGGGAGTAGGAAGTACGCAGTATTTT
TRBJ2-3	TRBD2	NA	TRBV5-1	CASSLEAGGPADTQYF	TGCGCCAGCAGCTTGGAAGCGGGAGGGCCCGCAGATACGCAGTATTTT
TRBJ1-1	NA	NA	TRBV9	CASDPAGAGTEAFF	TGTGCCAGCGACCCAGCGGGGGCGGGCACTGAAGCTTTCTTT
TRBJ2-5	NA	once	TRBV28	CASSLQGWQETQYF	TGTGCCAGCAGTCTACAGGGATGGCAAGAGACCCAGTACTTC
TRBJ2-3	NA	NA	TRBV4-1	CASSQVVWGATDTQYF	TGCGCCAGCAGCCAAGTCGTTTGGGGGGCAACCGATACGCAGTATTTT
TRBJ2-1	NA	NA	TRBV15	CATSTETGPYNEQFF	TGTGCCACCAGCACCGAGACAGGCCCCTACAATGAGCAGTTCTTC
TRBJ2-1	NA	NA	TRBV5-6	CASSLRNSEQFF	TGTGCCAGCAGCCTACGGAACAGTGAGCAGTTCTTC
TRBJ2-1	NA	NA	TRBV27	CASSFTGNIRYNEQFF	TGTGCCAGCAGTTTCACGGGGAACATTCGCTACAATGAGCAGTTCTTC
TRBJ2-1	NA	NA	TRBV5-1	CASSLGAGTYNEQFF	TGCGCCAGCAGCTTGGGGGCGGGCACCTACAATGAGCAGTTCTTC
TRBJ1-2	NA	few	TRBV6-1	CASSLPDRYGYTF	TGTGCCAGCTCACTTCCTGACCGGTATGGCTACACCTTC
TRBJ1-6	NA	NA	TRBV19	CASSKSSGVSYNSPLHF	TGTGCCAGTAGTAAGAGTTCGGGAGTCTCCTATAATTCACCCCTCCACTTT
TRBJ2-7	TRBD1	NA	TRBV28	CASSLPGQGAYEQYF	TGTGCCAGCAGCTTACCGGGACAGGGGGCCTACGAGCAGTACTTC
TRBJ1-1	NA	NA	TRBV5-6	CASSLRETEAFF	TGTGCCAGCAGCTTGCGGGAGACGGAAGCTTTCTTT
TRBJ1-2	TRBD1	NA	TRBV4-1	CASSQDARAGGFGGYTF	TGCGCCAGCAGCCAAGATGCACGGGCAGGGGGCTTCGGTGGCTACACCTTC
TRBJ2-7	NA	NA	TRBV30	CAWSVRLTGPSSYEQYF	TGTGCCTGGAGTGTACGCCTTACAGGGCCCAGCTCCTACGAGCAGTACTTC
TRBJ1-1	NA	NA	TRBV7-8	CASSLKNTEAFF	TGTGCCAGCAGCCTCAAGAACACTGAAGCTTTCTTT
TRBJ2-3	NA	few	TRBV28	CASSSKLDTQYF	TGTGCCAGCAGTTCTAAGTTGGATACGCAGTATTTT
TRBJ2-1	NA	few	TRBV30	CAGGPGAHNEQFF	TGTGCCGGAGGGCCTGGGGCCCACAATGAGCAGTTCTTC
TRBJ1-6	NA	NA	TRBV5-6	CASSLFDARGSPLHF	TGTGCCAGCAGCTTGTTTGACGCCCGTGGGTCACCCCTCCACTTT